The source of this T cell receptor (beta chain) is a study of blood T cell repertoires in COVID-19. From germline, CDR1 is SGHRS and CDR2 YFSETQ. The CDR3 is 18 amino acids. V gave up 4 bases and J gave up 5 bases; unmatched junction bases: 17. Clinical history reported by participants formed the basis on which cohorts were assigned. Recovered participants had two consecutive negative NP/OP PCR tests, healthcare professional clearance, or symptom resolution. The assay was immunoSEQ multiplex PCR, and TCRdb's table has in-frame clones only and misses some. Seen here are around 290,000 clones, about 89% observed once, and the top ten hold over 2%.

The sequence came from a woman aged 18-35 years who had recovered from COVID-19. This sequence joins TRBV5-1 and TRBJ2-5; 10 nucleotides agree with TRBD1. The source material was PBMCs or T cells enriched from blood (not recorded which). The CDR3 reads CASSPDPAGQGQGETQYF. In DNA form, the CDR3 reads TGCGCCAGCAGCCCAGACCCGGCGGGACAGGGGCAGGGCGAGACCCAGTACTTC.